Reported below is one TCR beta chain. The antigen remains undetermined. The germline V gene has CDR1 SGHTA and CDR2 FQGNSA. The CDR3 extends over 13 amino acids. Trimming removed 5 bases at V and 4 bases at J, with 12 bases between. Using immunoSEQ multiplex PCR, the repertoire was profiled, and TCRdb retains in-frame clones only, with some absent. The sample yields 150,000 or so clones, around 90% seen once. This sample is drawn from a study of T cell responses to AZD1222 COVID-19 vaccine. As for the study in general: Pooling covered second doses at about 4 or about 12 weeks.

General observations from the study: Once two AZD1222 doses were given, Spike-specific TCR breadth and depth went up. Mapped onto spike, vaccine-associated CD4 TCRs spanned it and were dominant at 160-218 and 743-854. Unmutated variant regions are reportedly the target of nearly half of TCRs that are spike-specific.

Sample: peripheral blood, taken on day 0 of AZD1222 vaccination. The chain uses TRBV7-2 and TRBJ2-7; D may be TRBD2 (5 bases). The receptor was derived from an adult in good health. CDR3 loop: CASSVVSGYEQYF. The CDR3 DNA follows: TGTGCCAGCAGCGTTGTTTCGGGGTACGAGCAGTACTTC.